The clone carrying this T cell receptor (beta chain) has just one count. Antigen specificity is unknown. The study sampled blood at baseline, cycle 4 day 1, and cycle 7 day 1. This entry belongs to a study of OX40 agonist ivuxolimab in advanced cancers. Whole-study context: Each dose-escalation patient presented with hepatocellular carcinoma, melanoma, renal cell or head and neck cancer.

The CDR3 extends over 14 amino acids. V was trimmed by 4 bases and J by 3 bases, leaving 10 bases between them. CDR1 is SGHVS, CDR2 FQNEAQ, per germline. Study-level results: Mean expanded clone counts were higher in CD8+ than CD4+ T cells.

Clones were read by immunoSEQ multiplex PCR, and TCRdb kept only the in-frame ones, dropping some. The table lists tens of thousands of clones, about 90% of them singletons. Here the sequenced sample was CD4+ or CD8+ T cells sorted from blood, taken in a trial of the OX40 agonist ivuxolimab. The TCR was taken from an adult with an advanced solid tumor such as melanoma, head and neck, liver or kidney cancer. This chain joins TRBV7-8 and TRBJ2-1; no firm D call. CDR3: CASSYSQSYNEQFF. CDR3 bases: TGTGCCAGCAGCTACTCACAGAGCTACAATGAGCAGTTCTTC.